The 4 T cell receptor beta chains reported below all come from one sample, sequenced in a study of cytomegalovirus exposure and HLA in healthy donors. Primers included in the PCR were 60 Vbeta and 13 Jbeta primers. TCRdb's table, derived via immunoSEQ multiplex PCR, lists solely in-frame clones and lacks some. The repertoire holds fewer than 150,000 clones, about 66% seen once, with approximately 1.6% in the top ten. The material sequenced was PBMCs. Receptors originate from a human donor in good health.

The chain carries TRBV19 and TRBJ1-4; D gene ambiguous. The germline gives CDR1 LNHDA, CDR2 SQIVND (reference sequence). The CDR3 has 16 amino acids. V was shortened by 7 bases and J by 1 base, with 16 bases between the two germline ends. This chain's CDR3 is CASTTPWAITNEKLFF. CDR3 coding DNA: TGTGCCAGTACTACCCCGTGGGCAATAACTAATGAAAAACTGTTTTTT.

J is TRBJ2-1 and V is TRBV5-4, with D possibly matching TRBD2 (6 bases). V was cut by 2 bases and J by 6 bases, with 18 bases left in between. The CDR3 totals 16 residues. The V gene's germline CDR1 is SGHNT and CDR2 YYREEE (reference sequence). CDR3 sequence reads: CASSFQGLAELNEQFF. The CDR3, as DNA: TGTGCCAGCAGCTTCCAGGGATTAGCGGAACTCAATGAGCAGTTCTTC.

Only a few counts were recorded for this clone. The chain recombines TRBV5-4 with TRBJ2-5, with D hard to call. The tail of the sequence fits TRBJ2-7 better, so the J call may be wrong. Germline CDR1 is SGHNT and CDR2 is YYREEE (reference sequence). The length of the CDR3 is 15 residues. The CDR3 protein is CASSLTPQNSYEQYF. In DNA, the CDR3 is TGTGCCAGCAGCTTAACTCCACAGAACTCCTACGAGCAGTACTTC.

The chain combines TRBV11-3 with TRBJ2-3; 8 bases align to TRBD2. J lost 4 bases, V lost 5 bases, and 8 bases had no gene match. This CDR3 contains 15 residues. Per the germline V gene, CDR1 is SGHNT and CDR2 is YENEEA. The CDR3 spells CASSPGTSWADTQYF. In nucleotides, the CDR3 is TGTGCCAGCAGCCCCGGGACTAGTTGGGCAGATACGCAGTATTTT. Full variable domain (missing parts from reference TRBV11-3 and TRBJ2-3): EAGVVQSPRYKIIEKKQPVAFWCNPISGHNTLYWYLQNLGQGPELLIRYENEEAVDDSQLPKDRFSAERLKGVDSTLKIQPAELGDSAVYLCASSPGTSWADTQYFGPGTRLTVL.